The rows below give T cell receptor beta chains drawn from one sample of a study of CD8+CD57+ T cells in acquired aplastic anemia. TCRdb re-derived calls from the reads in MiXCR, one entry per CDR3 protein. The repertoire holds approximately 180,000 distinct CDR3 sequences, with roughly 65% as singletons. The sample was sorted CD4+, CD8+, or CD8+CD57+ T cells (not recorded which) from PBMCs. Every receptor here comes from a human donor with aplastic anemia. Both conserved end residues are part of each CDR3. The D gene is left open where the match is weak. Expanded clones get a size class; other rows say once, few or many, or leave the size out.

CDR3aa: CATSSPSGGAYEQYF; CDR3nt: TGTGCCACCAGCAGTCCTTCCGGGGGGGCCTACGAGCAGTACTTC; v_gene: TRBV15; len: 15; j_gene: TRBJ2-7; abundance: .; d_gene: TRBD2
CDR3aa: CASSQENSPLHF; CDR3nt: TGTGCCAGCAGCCAAGAGAATTCACCCCTCCACTTT; v_gene: TRBV3-1; len: 12; j_gene: TRBJ1-6; abundance: .; d_gene: .
CDR3aa: CASSLAGGAETQYF; CDR3nt: TGTGCCAGCAGCTTAGCGGGAGGAGCAGAGACCCAGTACTTC; v_gene: TRBV7-9; len: 14; j_gene: TRBJ2-5; abundance: .; d_gene: .
CDR3aa: CASSAQGTEAFF; CDR3nt: TGTGCCAGCAGCGCGCAGGGGACTGAAGCTTTCTTT; v_gene: TRBV9; len: 12; j_gene: TRBJ1-1; abundance: many; d_gene: .
CDR3aa: CASSSANQPQHF; CDR3nt: TGTGCCAGCAGTTCGGCAAATCAGCCCCAGCATTTT; v_gene: TRBV12-3/TRBV12-4; len: 12; j_gene: TRBJ1-5; abundance: many; d_gene: .
CDR3aa: CASSVHSKARLIGYEQYF; CDR3nt: TGTGCCAGCAGTGTACACAGCAAAGCCCGCTTAATTGGGTACGAGCAGTACTTC; v_gene: TRBV2; len: 18; j_gene: TRBJ2-7; abundance: .; d_gene: .
CDR3aa: CASSFGLGAREQYF; CDR3nt: TGTGCCAGCAGCTTCGGACTGGGGGCGCGAGAGCAGTACTTC; v_gene: TRBV13; len: 14; j_gene: TRBJ2-7; abundance: many; d_gene: .
CDR3aa: CASSSAGGENTGELFF; CDR3nt: TGTGCCAGCAGCTCGGCGGGGGGGGAGAACACCGGGGAGCTGTTTTTT; v_gene: TRBV13; len: 16; j_gene: TRBJ2-2; abundance: many; d_gene: TRBD2
CDR3aa: CASREGDGSYEQYF; CDR3nt: TGCGCCAGCAGGGAGGGGGATGGGAGCTACGAGCAGTACTTC; v_gene: TRBV5-1; len: 14; j_gene: TRBJ2-7; abundance: many; d_gene: .
CDR3aa: CASGDRAGANVLTF; CDR3nt: TGTGCCAGTGGGGACAGGGCTGGGGCCAACGTCCTGACTTTC; v_gene: TRBV2; len: 14; j_gene: TRBJ2-6; abundance: .; d_gene: TRBD1
CDR3aa: CASSAPRPGLLNTGELFF; CDR3nt: TGTGCCAGCAGCGCTCCCCGACCGGGACTACTCAACACCGGGGAGCTGTTTTTT; v_gene: TRBV9; len: 18; j_gene: TRBJ2-2; abundance: .; d_gene: TRBD2